This TCR beta chain appears in the sequencing data of a study of cytomegalovirus exposure and HLA in healthy donors. Study context: A later analysis reported the 100 to 150 validation repertoires used the same platform as the approximately 670 first-cohort repertoires.

The J segment lost 6 bases and the V segment lost 7 bases, leaving 20 bases of the junction unmatched. CDR1 and CDR2 (germline): MNHEY, SMNVEV (reference sequence). There are 19 residues in the CDR3. Clones were read by immunoSEQ multiplex PCR, and TCRdb kept only the in-frame ones, dropping some. Of some 88,000 clones listed, around 96% are singletons. The chain has TRBV27 and TRBJ2-7; TRBD2 matches 14 bases. The sequencing input was PBMCs. This clonotype was sampled from a man younger than 35 in good health and CMV-seronegative. Written as DNA, the CDR3 is TGTGCCAGCACAACACTGACTAGCGGGAGGGCGATTCTGACTCGCGAGCAGTACTTC. Amino acid sequence: CASTTLTSGRAILTREQYF.